This TCR beta chain was profiled in a study of T-cell memory formation after mild COVID-19. V lost 6 bases to trimming and J lost 3 bases; unmatched junction nucleotides: 4. The germline gives CDR1 SGDLS, CDR2 YYNGEE. The CDR3 runs to 15 residues. The sample holds many counts of this clonotype. TCRdb redid the calling of the 5' RACE reads with MiXCR, one entry per CDR3 protein. This table holds hundreds of thousands of distinct CDR3 sequences, about 20% found once. This clonotype originated in an adult woman who had mild COVID-19 (a few samples of this study predate the infection). Cell type and time point are not known. The sequenced sample was PBMCs or a T cell subset sorted from them (not recorded which). The chain has TRBV9 and TRBJ2-1, with 12 bases aligning to TRBD2. This CDR3 reads CASTSGGADYNEQFF. The CDR3 DNA is TGTGCCAGCACTAGCGGGGGGGCTGACTACAATGAGCAGTTCTTC.